A single sample gave rise to the 26 T cell receptor beta chains below, sequenced in a study of technical replicates of blood from several donors. Only in-frame clones appear in the TCRdb table, and some are missing; sequencing was by immunoSEQ multiplex PCR. The sample holds about 56,000 clones, roughly 95% seen once. The specimen was PBMCs. These receptor sequences come from a human donor in good health. Some clones in this sample may be carry-over from other donors' samples.

This clone occurred once. This rearrangement joins TRBV6-1 to TRBJ1-1; D is ambiguous. CDR1 is MNHNS and CDR2 is SASEGT in the germline V gene. V was cut by 3 bases and J by 5 bases, with 13 bases left in between. The length of the CDR3 is 14 residues. CDR3 protein: CASSDAGWRTEAFF. The CDR3 DNA reads TGTGCCAGCAGTGATGCTGGGTGGAGGACTGAAGCTTTCTTT.

The V and J genes are TRBV18 and TRBJ2-7, with 8 positions matching TRBD1. The CDR3 contains 14 residues. Trimming removed 8 bases from V and 3 bases from J; junction bases left unmatched: 9. Germline CDR1 is KGHSH and CDR2 is LQKENI. DNA for the CDR3: TGTGCCAGCAAAACAGGGGGAGGCGTCTACGAGCAGTACTTC. Amino acids: CASKTGGGVYEQYF. The full variable domain, completed using reference TRBV18 and TRBJ2-7, is NAGVMQNPRHLVRRRGQEARLRCSPMKGHSHVYWYRQLPEEGLKFMVYLQKENIIDESGMPKERFSAEFPKEGPSILRIQQVVRGDSAAYFCASKTGGGVYEQYFGPGTRLTVT.

The chain couples TRBV11-3 to TRBJ2-3, with 9 nucleotides matching TRBD2. V shed 3 bases and J 5 bases; nucleotides not matched to a gene: 12. CDR1 is SGHNT and CDR2 is YENEEA in the germline V gene. This CDR3 comprises 17 residues. CDR3 sequence reads: CASSLRRWRGGEDTQYF. The CDR3 DNA follows: TGTGCCAGCAGCTTGAGGCGGTGGCGGGGGGGTGAAGATACGCAGTATTTT.

CDR3: CASSSGRGYEQYF. In DNA form, the CDR3 reads TGTGCCAGCAGCTCCGGCAGGGGCTACGAGCAGTACTTC. This chain uses TRBV11-3 with TRBJ2-7, with D perhaps TRBD1 (6 bases). Per germline, CDR1 SGHNT and CDR2 YENEEA. The CDR3 sequence is 13 residues long. The V and J ends lost 4 bases and 3 bases respectively, with 10 bases between them.

The chain has TRBV30 and TRBJ2-1; TRBD2 matches at 11 bases. J lost 7 bases, V lost 3 bases, and 8 bases had no gene match. Germline lookup yields CDR1 GTSNPN and CDR2 SVGIG (reference sequence). This CDR3 contains 15 residues. CDR3 bases: TGTGCCTGGAGAAGACTAGCGGGAAGACCGAATGAGCAGTTCTTC. It encodes CAWRRLAGRPNEQFF. Full variable domain (rest looked up from reference TRBV30 and TRBJ2-1): SQTIHQWPATLVQPVGSPLSLECTVEGTSNPNLYWYRQAAGRGLQLLFYSVGIGQISSEVPQNLSASRPQDRQFILSSKKLLLSDSGFYLCAWRRLAGRPNEQFFGPGTRLTVL.

The sample holds one count of this clone. The chain carries TRBV13 and TRBJ2-1; 15 positions match TRBD2. Trimming cost V 5 bases and J 6 bases; bases outside gene matches: 8. The CDR3 totals 17 residues. Germline lookup yields CDR1 PRHDT and CDR2 FYEKMQ (reference sequence). CDR3 loop: CASSETGTSGGFNEQFF. CDR3 DNA: TGTGCCAGCAGCGAGACCGGGACTAGCGGGGGGTTCAATGAGCAGTTCTTC. The variable domain in full, completed from reference TRBV13 and TRBJ2-1, reads AAGVIQSPRHLIKEKRETATLKCYPIPRHDTVYWYQQGPGQDPQFLISFYEKMQSDKGSIPDRFSAQQFSDYHSELNMSSLELGDSALYFCASSETGTSGGFNEQFFGPGTRLTVL.

The chain joins TRBV4-2 to TRBJ2-7; 7 bases are shared with TRBD1. V dropped 4 bases and J dropped 1; count of bases not matched to a gene: 1. The CDR3 totals 13 residues. Germline V CDR1 and CDR2: LGHNA, YNFKEQ. Here the CDR3 reads CASSPQGSYEQYF. DNA of the CDR3: TGTGCCAGCAGCCCACAGGGGTCCTACGAGCAGTACTTC.

The chain employs TRBV7-3 and TRBJ1-1; TRBD1 might be the D (6 bases). Germline lookup yields CDR1 SGHTA and CDR2 FQGTGA. The ends were cut back, 5 bases at V and 2 bases at J, with 15 bases in the middle. The CDR3 is made up of 15 amino acids. The CDR3 DNA sequence: TGTGCCAGCAGCGCGACGGGGGGGCGAAACACTGAAGCTTTCTTT. This sequence encodes CASSATGGRNTEAFF.

The J gene is TRBJ2-7, the V gene TRBV5-1, with 8 nucleotides matching TRBD1. Germline CDR1 and CDR2: SGHRS and YFSETQ. The J segment lost 0 bases and the V segment lost 4 bases, leaving 6 bases of the junction unmatched. The CDR3 consists of 15 residues. CDR3 protein: CASSHRDRLSYEQYF. The DNA of the CDR3 is TGCGCCAGCAGCCACCGGGACAGGCTCTCCTACGAGCAGTACTTC.

V gene TRBV6-5 combines with J gene TRBJ2-3; 8 bases align to TRBD1. J lost 6 bases, V lost 0 bases, and 5 bases had no gene match. Per the germline V gene, CDR1 is MNHEY and CDR2 is SVGAGI. The CDR3 consists of 15 residues. The CDR3 DNA follows: TGTGCCAGCAGTTACTCCCGGACAGGGTTGGATACGCAGTATTTT. Its translation is CASSYSRTGLDTQYF.

The V and J genes are TRBV29-1 and TRBJ1-2; TRBD1 aligns across 9 bases. The CDR3 spans 16 residues. From germline, CDR1 is SQVTM and CDR2 ANQGSEA. With 0 bases clipped from V and 4 bases from J, the junction kept 9 bases outside the gene matches. The CDR3 region is CSVEDGTGRGGYGYTF. The CDR3 DNA sequence: TGCAGCGTTGAAGACGGGACAGGGAGAGGAGGCTATGGCTACACCTTC.

J is TRBJ2-2 and V is TRBV23-1; perhaps TRBD1 as D (6 bases). TRBV23-1 is an open reading frame whose function is uncertain. V lost 2 bases and J 6 bases, leaving 13 bases between the germline ends. The CDR3 is made up of 15 amino acids. The CDR3 nucleotides read TGCGCCAGCAGTCAACAACAGGGAAGGGCCGGGGAGCTGTTTTTT. It specifies CASSQQQGRAGELFF.

The chain uses TRBV30 and TRBJ2-7, with 7 positions matching TRBD1. The CDR3 loop spans 13 amino acids. CDR1 and CDR2 (germline): GTSNPN, SVGIG (reference sequence). The V segment lost 3 bases and the J segment 6 bases; nucleotides outside the gene matches: 8. The CDR3 region has the DNA TGTGCCTGGAGAAGGGGGACAGCCTTCGAGCAGTACTTC. This translates into CAWRRGTAFEQYF.

This chain connects TRBV5-1 to TRBJ1-1; D unresolved. The ends were cut back, 1 base at V and 4 bases at J, with 11 bases in the middle. Germline lookup yields CDR1 SGHRS and CDR2 YFSETQ. This CDR3 is 14 amino acids long. The DNA for the CDR3 is TGCGCCAGCAGCTTGTTACCCGCGAGCACTGAAGCTTTCTTT. It specifies CASSLLPASTEAFF.

V gene TRBV7-9 combines with J gene TRBJ2-7; D call uncertain. V was cut by 1 base and J by 0 bases, with 7 bases left in between. CDR1 and CDR2 from the germline V gene are SEHNR and FQNEAQ (reference sequence). The CDR3 totals 14 residues. CDR3 DNA: TGTGCCAGCAGCTTAGTCGGCGGCTCCTACGAGCAGTACTTC. Translated: CASSLVGGSYEQYF.

The chain combines TRBV7-2 with TRBJ2-7, with TRBD2 matching over 10 bases. This CDR3 region has 14 residues. The germline CDR1 and CDR2 sequences are SGHTA and FQGNSA. The ends lost 5 bases at V and 3 bases at J; junction bases unmatched: 4. Written as DNA, the CDR3 is TGTGCCAGCAGCCGGACTAGCGGCCTCTACGAGCAGTACTTC. Protein product: CASSRTSGLYEQYF.

The rearrangement joins TRBV10-3 to TRBJ1-2; D may be TRBD1 (6 bases). Between the trimmed V and J ends, which lost 7 bases and 6 bases, there was a span of 12 bases. Germline V gives CDR1 ENHRY, CDR2 SYGVKD. There are 12 residues in the CDR3. This CDR3 is CAIKGSGDGYTF. As DNA, the CDR3 is TGTGCCATCAAGGGGTCAGGGGATGGCTACACCTTC.

The chain has TRBV18 and TRBJ2-7; a possible D gene is TRBD1 (6 bases). Trimming removed 8 bases at V and 0 bases at J, with 11 bases between. CDR1 and CDR2 (germline): KGHSH, LQKENI. The length of the CDR3 is 13 residues. This CDR3 reads CASRRGTSYEQYF. In nucleotides, the CDR3 is TGTGCCAGCCGCAGGGGAACCTCCTACGAGCAGTACTTC.

This CDR3 reads CATSRTGKSDEQFF. The CDR3 bases are TGTGCCACCAGCAGGACAGGGAAGAGTGATGAGCAGTTCTTC. The chain links TRBV15 to TRBJ2-1; 7 bases are a match to TRBD1. The CDR3 length is 14 residues. The germline gives CDR1 LNHNV, CDR2 YYDKDF (reference sequence). After removal of 3 bases from V and 8 bases from J, the junction contained 7 bases not matched to a gene.

The rearrangement uses TRBV7-9 and TRBJ2-2, with 16 bases aligning to TRBD2. The junction had 4 bases not matched to a gene; V was cut back by 5 bases and J by 4 bases. Per germline, CDR1 SEHNR and CDR2 FQNEAQ (reference sequence). This CDR3 has 17 amino acids. For the CDR3, the DNA is TGTGCCAGCAGCCCGGGACTAGCGGGGGGGCCCACCGGGGAGCTGTTTTTT. Amino acid sequence: CASSPGLAGGPTGELFF.

V usage is TRBV11-2 and J usage is TRBJ2-5; a possible D gene is TRBD1 (5 bases). The CDR3 sequence is 15 residues long. Per the germline V gene, CDR1 is SGHAT and CDR2 is FQNNGV. V was shortened by 2 bases and J by 2 bases, with 12 bases between the two germline ends. CDR3 in amino acids: CASSLLIGVQETQYF. In DNA, the CDR3 is TGTGCCAGCAGCTTACTAATAGGGGTGCAAGAGACCCAGTACTTC. Based on the CDR3 plus reference TRBV11-2 and TRBJ2-5, the full variable domain is EAGVAQSPRYKIIEKRQSVAFWCNPISGHATLYWYQQILGQGPKLLIQFQNNGVVDDSQLPKDRFSAERLKGVDSTLKIQPAKLEDSAVYLCASSLLIGVQETQYFGPGTRLLVL.

The CDR3, as DNA: TGCAGCGTTAAGCCGTCTGGGGCCAACGTCCTGACTTTC. This codes for CSVKPSGANVLTF. J is TRBJ2-6 and V is TRBV29-1; D unresolved. Trimming left V 5 bases short and J 1 base short, with 6 bases between. The CDR3 sequence is 13 residues long. CDR1 is SQVTM and CDR2 is ANQGSEA in the germline V gene. Full variable domain (missing parts from reference TRBV29-1 and TRBJ2-6): SAVISQKPSRDICQRGTSLTIQCQVDSQVTMMFWYRQQPGQSLTLIATANQGSEATYESGFVIDKFPISRPNLTFSTLTVSNMSPEDSSIYLCSVKPSGANVLTFGAGSRLTVL.

The DNA of the CDR3 is TGTGCCAGCAAACTAACAGGGGGCCCGTTCGAGCAGTACTTC. Its protein is CASKLTGGPFEQYF. V is TRBV6-1 and J is TRBJ2-7; 9 positions match TRBD1. V shed 7 bases, J shed 6 bases, and the junction held 10 bases outside the gene matches. Germline values: CDR1 MNHNS, CDR2 SASEGT. The length of the CDR3 is 14 residues.

This clone came up once. This rearrangement joins TRBV11-1 to TRBJ2-7, with 9 bases that match TRBD1. There are 15 residues in the CDR3. Germline trimming cut 5 bases from V and 6 bases from J; bases unmatched to any gene: 11. Germline lookup yields CDR1 SGHAT and CDR2 FQDESV (reference sequence). DNA for the CDR3: TGTGCCAGCAGCCTAGACCGGGACAGGGACGTCGAGCAGTACTTC. Encoded protein: CASSLDRDRDVEQYF.

As concerns this clone: An end of the junction does not agree with germline; a read error may underlie this. This chain links TRBV7-9 with TRBJ2-1; 7 bases align to TRBD1. Germline V CDR1 and CDR2: SEHNR, FQNEAQ (reference sequence). The CDR3 contains 11 residues. CDR3 residues: CASSAGQDQVF. CDR3 coding DNA: TGTGCCAGCAGTGCAGGACAGGACCAAGTCTTC.

The gene calls are TRBV7-9 and TRBJ1-2; 7 nucleotides match TRBD1. Germline CDR1 is SEHNR and CDR2 is FQNEAQ (reference sequence). CDR3 length: 16 residues. Trimming at V came to 4 bases and at J to 3 bases, leaving 11 bases not matched to a gene. CDR3 region: CASSSPPQGPHYGYTF. The CDR3 nucleotides are TGTGCCAGCAGCTCCCCCCCACAGGGGCCTCACTATGGCTACACCTTC.